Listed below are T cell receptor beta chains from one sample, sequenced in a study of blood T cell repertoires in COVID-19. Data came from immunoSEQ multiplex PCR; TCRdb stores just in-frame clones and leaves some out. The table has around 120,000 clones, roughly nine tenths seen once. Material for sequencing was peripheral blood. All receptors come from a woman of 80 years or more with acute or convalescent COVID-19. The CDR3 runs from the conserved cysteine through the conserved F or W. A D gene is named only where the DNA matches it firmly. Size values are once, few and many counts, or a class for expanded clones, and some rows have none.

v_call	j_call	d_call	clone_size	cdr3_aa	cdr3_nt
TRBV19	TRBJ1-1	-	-	CASSAGRGTEAFF	TGTGCCAGTAGTGCGGGCCGCGGTACTGAAGCTTTCTTT
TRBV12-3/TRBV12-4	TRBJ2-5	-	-	CASSPGVQETQYF	TGTGCCAGCAGCCCAGGGGTTCAAGAGACCCAGTACTTC
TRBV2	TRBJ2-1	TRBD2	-	CASRNTFAGGPVEQFF	TGTGCCAGCAGGAACACTTTTGCGGGGGGGCCGGTTGAGCAGTTCTTC
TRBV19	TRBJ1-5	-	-	CASNPGRANQPQHF	TGTGCCAGTAACCCCGGCAGGGCCAATCAGCCCCAGCATTTT
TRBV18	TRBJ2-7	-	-	CASSPGTLEGLAYEQYF	TGTGCCAGCTCACCCGGGACACTCGAAGGCCTAGCCTACGAGCAGTACTTC
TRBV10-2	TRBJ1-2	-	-	CASSGPQQGSGAGYTF	TGCGCCAGCAGTGGGCCCCAACAGGGCAGTGGGGCTGGCTACACCTTC
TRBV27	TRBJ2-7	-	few	CASSLAERVNEQYF	TGTGCCAGCAGTTTGGCGGAGAGGGTTAACGAGCAGTACTTC
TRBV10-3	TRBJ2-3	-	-	CAISAAPDTQYF	TGTGCCATCAGTGCTGCGCCAGATACGCAGTATTTT
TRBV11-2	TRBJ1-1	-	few	CASSRGLEAFF	TGTGCCAGCAGCCGGGGTCTTGAAGCTTTCTTT
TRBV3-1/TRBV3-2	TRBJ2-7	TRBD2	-	CASSQEVLAGASYEQYF	TGTGCCAGCAGCCAAGAAGTACTAGCGGGGGCTTCCTACGAGCAGTACTTC
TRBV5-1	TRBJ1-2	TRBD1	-	CASSRSDRAKNYGYTF	TGCGCCAGCAGCCGATCGGACAGGGCAAAAAACTATGGCTACACCTTC
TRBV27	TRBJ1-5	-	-	CASSNTGTRYSNQPQHF	TGTGCCAGCAGTAACACCGGGACACGATATAGCAATCAGCCCCAGCATTTT
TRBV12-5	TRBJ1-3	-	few	CASGPVGGLSGNTIYF	TGTGCTAGTGGTCCCGTTGGAGGTCTCTCTGGAAACACCATATATTTT
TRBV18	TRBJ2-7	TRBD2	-	CASSPSSGGYEQYF	TGTGCCAGCTCACCAAGTAGCGGGGGCTACGAGCAGTACTTC
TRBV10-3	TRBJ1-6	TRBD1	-	CASRDSYNSPLHF	TGTGCCAGCCGGGACAGTTATAATTCACCCCTCCACTTT
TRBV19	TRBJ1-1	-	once	CASHHNGGTEAFF	TGTGCCAGCCACCACAACGGGGGTACTGAAGCTTTCTTT
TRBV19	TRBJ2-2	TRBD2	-	CASMRTSSRSYAGELFF	TGTGCCAGTATGAGGACTAGCAGCCGAAGTTATGCCGGGGAGCTGTTTTTT
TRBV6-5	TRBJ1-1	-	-	CASSSPRSAAEAFF	TGTGCCAGCAGTTCACCGCGGAGCGCAGCTGAAGCTTTCTTT
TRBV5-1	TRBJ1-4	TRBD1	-	CASSFEAGGGKLFF	TGCGCCAGCAGCTTTGAGGCAGGGGGCGGAAAACTGTTTTTT
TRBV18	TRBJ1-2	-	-	CASRQAFKYGYTF	TGTGCCAGCCGACAAGCTTTCAAGTATGGCTACACCTTC
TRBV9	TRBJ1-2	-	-	CASSVVGRAGYTF	TGTGCCAGCAGCGTAGTCGGCAGGGCTGGCTACACCTTC
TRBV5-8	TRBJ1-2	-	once	CASSLAERGYGYTF	TGTGCCAGCAGCTTGGCCGAGAGAGGCTATGGCTACACCTTC
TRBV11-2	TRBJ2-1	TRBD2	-	CASSLVLAGGSYNEQFF	TGTGCCAGCAGCTTAGTACTAGCGGGGGGATCTTACAATGAGCAGTTCTTC
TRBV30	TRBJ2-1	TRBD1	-	CAWSKGDRVFANEQFF	TGTGCCTGGAGTAAAGGGGACAGGGTTTTTGCCAATGAGCAGTTCTTC
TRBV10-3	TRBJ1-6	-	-	CAIRLGTNSPLHF	TGTGCCATACGCCTAGGTACTAATTCACCCCTCCACTTT
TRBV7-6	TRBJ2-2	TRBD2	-	CASGLAGGFDTGELFF	TGTGCCAGTGGACTAGCGGGGGGGTTTGACACCGGGGAGCTGTTTTTT
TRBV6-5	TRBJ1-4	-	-	CASGRKWRDEKLFF	TGTGCCAGCGGGAGGAAGTGGCGAGATGAAAAACTGTTTTTT
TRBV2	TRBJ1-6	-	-	CASSKEGGGSSPLHF	TGTGCCAGCAGTAAAGAGGGGGGCGGGAGTTCACCCCTCCACTTT
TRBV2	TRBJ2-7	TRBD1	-	CASRGTGVFEQYF	TGTGCCAGCAGAGGGACAGGGGTCTTCGAGCAGTACTTC
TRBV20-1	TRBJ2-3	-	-	CSASSIAARAQYF	TGCAGTGCTAGTTCCATAGCGGCAAGGGCGCAGTATTTT
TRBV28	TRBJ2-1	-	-	CASRKQGSNEQFF	TGTGCCAGCAGGAAACAGGGTTCCAATGAGCAGTTCTTC
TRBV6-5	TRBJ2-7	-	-	CASSYSSSYEQYF	TGTGCCAGCAGTTACTCTAGCTCCTACGAGCAGTACTTC
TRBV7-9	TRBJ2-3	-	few	CASSKKRLGSLDTQYF	TGTGCCAGCAGCAAAAAAAGACTAGGTTCCCTAGATACGCAGTATTTT
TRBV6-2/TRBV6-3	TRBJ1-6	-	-	CASSYTGGGSPLHF	TGTGCCAGCAGTTATACTGGGGGCGGTTCACCCCTCCACTTT
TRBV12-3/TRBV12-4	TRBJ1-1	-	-	CASSLPQGTEAFF	TGTGCCAGCAGTTTACCCCAGGGGACTGAAGCTTTCTTT
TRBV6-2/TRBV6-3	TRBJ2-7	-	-	CASSYLDRAYEQYF	TGTGCCAGCAGTTACTTGGACAGAGCCTACGAGCAGTACTTC
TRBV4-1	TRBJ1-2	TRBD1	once	CASSRVGTVENGYTF	TGCGCCAGCAGTAGAGTCGGGACAGTGGAGAATGGCTACACCTTC
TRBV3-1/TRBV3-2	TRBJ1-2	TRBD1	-	CASSQGTGLVYTF	TGTGCCAGCAGCCAAGGGACAGGGTTGGTCTACACCTTC
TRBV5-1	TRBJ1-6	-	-	CASSPGALVWGPNNSPLHF	TGCGCCAGCAGCCCTGGGGCTTTGGTGTGGGGGCCTAATAATTCACCCCTCCACTTT
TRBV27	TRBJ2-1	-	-	CASSLGYEQFF	TGTGCCAGCAGTCTAGGATATGAGCAGTTCTTC
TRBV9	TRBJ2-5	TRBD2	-	CASSVGLSGGFQETQYF	TGTGCCAGCAGCGTAGGGCTCAGCGGGGGCTTCCAAGAGACCCAGTACTTC
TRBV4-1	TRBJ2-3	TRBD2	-	CASSQPPEFGGAGDTQYF	TGCGCCAGCAGCCAGCCTCCTGAGTTCGGGGGGGCGGGAGATACGCAGTATTTT
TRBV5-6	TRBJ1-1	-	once	CASSPTGFAEAFF	TGTGCCAGCAGCCCTACGGGGTTCGCTGAAGCTTTCTTT
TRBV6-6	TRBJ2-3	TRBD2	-	CASSYSAGVVNTQYF	TGTGCCAGCAGTTACTCGGCGGGGGTCGTAAATACGCAGTATTTT
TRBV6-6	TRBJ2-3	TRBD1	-	CASSYPPGGAPDTQYF	TGTGCCAGCAGTTATCCCCCAGGGGGCGCCCCAGATACGCAGTATTTT
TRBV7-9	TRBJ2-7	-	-	CASSSMGSGRGNAYEQYF	TGTGCCAGCAGCTCCATGGGGTCAGGCAGGGGTAATGCCTACGAGCAGTACTTC
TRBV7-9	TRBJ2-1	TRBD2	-	CASGLTSGYYNEQFF	TGTGCCAGCGGACTAACTAGCGGCTATTACAATGAGCAGTTCTTC
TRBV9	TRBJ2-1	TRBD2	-	CASSYSGGAYNEQFF	TGTGCCAGCAGCTATAGCGGGGGGGCTTACAATGAGCAGTTCTTC
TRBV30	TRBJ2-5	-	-	CAWSRQTQYF	TGTGCCTGGAGCAGGCAGACCCAGTACTTC
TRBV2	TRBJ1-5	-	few	CASSERSAQHF	TGTGCCAGCAGTGAACGGTCGGCCCAGCATTTT
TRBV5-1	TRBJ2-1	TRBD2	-	CASSSSGARSSYNEQFF	TGCGCCAGCAGCAGTAGCGGGGCTAGAAGCTCCTACAATGAGCAGTTCTTC
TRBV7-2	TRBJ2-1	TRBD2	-	CASSLAPMGLGSREQFF	TGTGCCAGCAGCTTAGCCCCTATGGGACTAGGGAGTCGGGAGCAGTTCTTC
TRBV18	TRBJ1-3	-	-	CASSPFVPRGNSGNTIYF	TGTGCCAGCTCACCGTTTGTCCCCCGAGGAAACTCTGGAAACACCATATATTTT
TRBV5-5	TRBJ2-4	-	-	CASSSAQGKNIQYF	TGTGCCAGCAGCTCGGCCCAGGGGAAAAACATTCAGTACTTC
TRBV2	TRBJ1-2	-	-	CASTSFSRQANGYTF	TGTGCCAGCACTTCGTTTTCAAGACAGGCAAATGGCTACACCTTC
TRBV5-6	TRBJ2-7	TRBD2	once	CASSPLAGASYEQYF	TGTGCCAGCAGCCCGTTAGCGGGGGCCTCCTACGAGCAGTACTTC
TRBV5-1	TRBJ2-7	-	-	CASQPAGSYEQYF	TGCGCCAGCCAACCAGCGGGTTCCTACGAGCAGTACTTC
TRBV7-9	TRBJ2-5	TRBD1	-	CASSPGATGGEEETQYF	TGTGCCAGCAGTCCTGGGGCTACAGGGGGCGAGGAAGAGACCCAGTACTTC
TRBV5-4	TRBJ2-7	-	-	CASSLAGQGSYEQYF	TGTGCCAGCAGCTTGGCCGGGCAGGGCTCCTACGAGCAGTACTTC